Included here is one TCR beta chain sequence, with context. No cognate antigen has been identified for it. No much larger clone exists at a distance of one base, and base qualities are not known. This sample is part of a study of blood T cells in healthy people across ages (dated by TCRdb to the mid-2010s). Study-level background: Template switching captured roughly one uniquely barcoded TCR beta cDNA molecule per two T cells in model experiments. Age-related changes in TCR beta repertoire diversity were measured in the study by deep sequencing normalized with unique cDNA molecular identifiers. Four age groups were formed from the donors: young (average approximately 15 years), middle-aged (roughly 38), aged (under 70) and long-lived (82). Donors of different ages were randomly distributed across sequencing lanes to avoid experimental bias. Using the same blood draw, the study looked at two additional independent replicas of 1 million unique cDNA reads for two donors, one aged 18 to 30 and the other aged 80 or older. What the study reported, not specific to this receptor: Because the CMV infection status of the donors was unknown, age-related changes in expanded clonotypes may potentially have been confounded. Estimates of total diversity based on one million sequenced T cells were regarded as lower bounds and as underestimates. The percentage of naive T cells measured by flow cytometry correlated strongly with observed TCR beta diversity. Bulk unsorted PBMC profiling prevented conclusive comparison of naive and antigen-experienced compartments. As age increased, observed TCR beta diversity per million T cells dropped in a roughly linear way, and a significant reduction was already evident by age approximately 40. Compared with the aged group, the long-lived group had more naive CD4+ T cells, fewer expanded clones and increased TCR diversity, suggesting age selection.

The protocol used for the library was 5' RACE. Instrument on record: Illumina HiSeq 2500. A second PCR of 7 to 11 cycles was run with a J-beta primer mix and a sample-barcoded 5' primer. A unique molecular identifier was introduced onto each TCR beta cDNA molecule by a template-switch 5' adaptor carrying 12 random nucleotides. Each sample yielded at least 2.5 million CDR3-containing paired-end reads. All of the RNA was converted into first-strand cDNA using the Mint cDNA synthesis kit, with a TRBC-specific oligonucleotide serving as the primer. Following uracil-DNA glycosylase treatment, a first 18-cycle PCR with universal primers M1SS and BC2_uni_R was performed on all cDNA. In the paper's pipeline: Normalization of each sample was performed by random selection of 1 million high-quality reads, each carrying a distinct molecular identifier. Instead of being binned into consensus sequences, reads that shared molecular identifiers were thrown out. CDR3 identification, clonotype clustering and error correction used MiTCR with a Q25 quality threshold and the strictest error-elimination algorithm. A nonparametric unseen species model with Euler transformation was used to estimate lower-bound total TCR beta diversity. TCRdb's own reprocessing of the public reads used fastp at Q25 and MiXCR and kept productive beta chains. Rows with one shared CDR3 protein collapse into an entry with the most common genes and DNA. Here the V and J calls rest on TCRdb's processing, not on the authors' analysis. This sample holds about 680,000 distinct CDR3 sequences; roughly 49% were observed only once. The top ten clonotypes cover 30% to 35% of the sample.

The donors were roughly 40 Caucasian individuals from Russia, aged roughly 6 to 90 years, who were systemically healthy. Each donor gave ten milliliters of peripheral blood, collected into EDTA-treated Vacutainer tubes. Ficoll-Paque density-gradient centrifugation was used to isolate PBMCs, with at least 7 million per sample. Trizol reagent was used to extract total RNA from the PBMCs, yielding at least 6 micrograms per sample. For every donor, flow cytometry on a PBMC aliquot measured the percentage of naive CD45RAhigh/CD27high T cells. The sample comprised blood. This receptor was identified in a woman between 55 and 75 years old in good health.

The CDR3 corresponds to CASSPGTSGRASGTDTQYF. The base sequence is TGTGCCAGCAGCCCCGGGACTAGCGGGAGGGCCAGTGGCACAGATACGCAGTATTTT. The rearrangement combines TRBV7-2 with TRBJ2-3; 16 middle bases align to TRBD2. The germline V gene yields SGHTA for CDR1 and FQGNSA for CDR2. Including the terminal cysteine and phenylalanine, the CDR3 comprises 19 residues. Only the CDR3 DNA stays, 57 bases, in frame from base 1. For this chain, trimming is 5 bases at the V end and 1 base at the J end, and the number of junction bases without a gene match is 9.